This T cell receptor (beta chain) is from a study of blood T cells in healthy people across ages. With a J-beta primer mix and a sample-barcoded 5' primer, a second PCR ran about 6 to 11 cycles. TCRdb redid the calling of the 5' RACE reads with MiXCR, one entry per CDR3 protein. The data contain about 1.7 million distinct CDR3 sequences, about 28% of them singletons. Study-level results: Across the age range, TCR beta diversity per million T cells fell in a roughly linear way. Long-lived donors carried more naive CD4+ cells and greater diversity than aged donors.

This clonotype has a handful of counts. Its specificity is not known. Healthy Russian Caucasian donors spanned ages 6 to 90 years. Sequencing was done on a sample of blood. This receptor was identified in a woman under 40 in good health.

CDR3 loop: CASSENGLVEETQYF. CDR3 nucleotides: TGTGCCAGCAGTGAAAATGGACTAGTAGAAGAGACCCAGTACTTC. The rearrangement links TRBV2 to TRBJ2-5; 7 bases agree with TRBD2. This CDR3 is built from 15 residues. V gave up 2 bases and J gave up 3 bases; unmatched junction bases: 6. The germline V gene encodes CDR1 SNHLY and CDR2 FYNNEI.